These 8 T cell receptor beta chains were sequenced from one sample in a study of cytomegalovirus exposure and HLA in healthy donors. PCR was performed using 60 Vbeta and 13 Jbeta primers. Assay: immunoSEQ multiplex PCR; the TCRdb copy retains only in-frame clones and omits some. The data hold under 150,000 clones, with roughly three quarters observed a single time. Sequencing was performed on PBMCs. These receptors originate from a woman aged 60 to 75 in good health and CMV-seronegative.

The chain carries TRBV19 and TRBJ2-2, with 7 bases identical to TRBD1. The CDR3 is made up of 16 amino acids. Germline CDR1 LNHDA, CDR2 SQIVND (reference sequence). The V and J ends lost 4 bases and 1 base, in that order; junction bases with no gene match: 6. The CDR3 reads CASSNQGTVNTGELFF. The CDR3 region has the DNA TGTGCCAGTAGTAATCAGGGGACAGTGAACACCGGGGAGCTGTTTTTT.

The chain combines TRBV5-1 with TRBJ1-3; TRBD1 matches 8 bases. J was trimmed by 0 bases and V by 4 bases; bases with no gene match: 6. Germline CDR1 and CDR2: SGHRS and YFSETQ. CDR3 length equals 16 residues. In DNA, the CDR3 is TGCGCCAGCAGCACGACAGGGGTCCACTCTGGAAACACCATATATTTT. Translated, it gives CASSTTGVHSGNTIYF.

This clone was recorded a few times. The chain combines TRBV18 with TRBJ2-3, with 9 bases aligning to TRBD2. V trimming: 3 bases; J trimming: 3 bases; junction bases outside the gene matches: 7. This CDR3 is 16 amino acids long. Looked up from germline, CDR1 is KGHSH and CDR2 is LQKENI. In DNA, the CDR3 is TGTGCCAGCTCACCCATGAAAGCGGGAGGTACAGATACGCAGTATTTT. Its translation: CASSPMKAGGTDTQYF.

This clone was observed once. V is TRBV5-1 and J is TRBJ1-1, with D possibly being TRBD1 (5 bases). The CDR3 is 16 amino acids. Trimming removed 4 bases at V and 5 bases at J, with 21 bases between. The germline gives CDR1 SGHRS, CDR2 YFSETQ. DNA of the CDR3: TGCGCCAGCAGCCCCCGCCCGGTCCAGGGCTGGACTGAAGCTTTCTTT. It translates to CASSPRPVQGWTEAFF.

J is TRBJ2-5 and V is TRBV5-1; 8 nucleotides match TRBD1. Trimming took 4 bases from V and 4 from J; bases not matched to a gene: 12. This CDR3 is built from 16 residues. Germline V gene sequence: CDR1 SGHRS, CDR2 YFSETQ. The CDR3 nucleotides read TGCGCCAGCAGCACAATGACAGGGGCGGGAATAGAGACCCAGTACTTC. This encodes CASSTMTGAGIETQYF. The full variable domain, completed using reference TRBV5-1 and TRBJ2-5, is KAGVTQTPRYLIKTRGQQVTLSCSPISGHRSVSWYQQTPGQGLQFLFEYFSETQRNKGNFPGRFSGRQFSNSRSEMNVSTLELGDSALYLCASSTMTGAGIETQYFGPGTRLLVL.

The chain couples TRBV10-1 to TRBJ1-1, with D possibly TRBD1 on 6 matching bases. Between the trimmed V and J ends, which lost 6 bases and 0 bases, there was a span of 17 bases. From germline, CDR1 is WNHNN and CDR2 SYGVQD (reference sequence). CDR3 size: 16 residues. The chain's CDR3 is CASRPDRRSMNTEAFF. DNA for the CDR3: TGCGCCAGCAGACCCGACAGGAGATCTATGAACACTGAAGCTTTCTTT.

This clone was observed a handful of times. This chain uses TRBV6-5 with TRBJ2-3, with 8 bases that match TRBD2. The CDR3 is made up of 14 amino acids. Germline loops: CDR1 MNHEY, CDR2 SVGAGI. V shed 6 bases, J shed 6 bases, and the junction held 8 bases outside the gene matches. The CDR3 DNA reads TGTGCCAGCAGGTCACCGGGAGGGGGGGATACGCAGTATTTT. Amino acid sequence: CASRSPGGGDTQYF.

V usage is TRBV30 and J usage is TRBJ2-5, with 9 bases fitting TRBD2. V lost 0 bases to trimming and J lost 5 bases; unmatched junction nucleotides: 10. The CDR3 has 16 residues. Germline V gene lookup returns CDR1 GTSNPN and CDR2 SVGIG (reference sequence). The CDR3: CAWSVRTSDRGETQYF. CDR3 bases: TGTGCCTGGAGTGTTCGGACTAGCGACCGGGGGGAGACCCAGTACTTC.